This record concerns one TCR beta chain sequence. Germline assignment: CDR1 SGHDN and CDR2 FVKESK. Trimming cost V 1 base and J 4 bases; bases outside gene matches: 4. The CDR3 has 16 residues. This entry comes from a study of blood T cell repertoires in COVID-19. Background on the study: Italy, Spain and the United States were the sources of the convalescent and acute COVID-19 samples. T cells, B-cell-depleted T cells, or PBMCs provided the cDNA or gDNA that served as material.

Original processing methods: Reference gene primers were amplified, and this amplification served to estimate nucleated cell counts. Assay used: immunoSEQ multiplex PCR; TCRdb lists only in-frame clones, some missing. That table gives V, J and clone size, and the DNA gave D and trimming. The sample has about 92,000 clones, 72% seen once; the top ten hold just under 25%. The source material was peripheral blood. The receptor was derived from a woman aged 55-69 years in a cohort sampled during active or convalescent COVID-19. The chain carries TRBV14 and TRBJ2-3; TRBD2 aligns across 11 bases. The CDR3 here is CASSQVGSGGADTQYF. DNA for the CDR3: TGTGCCAGCAGCCAAGTCGGTAGCGGGGGGGCAGATACGCAGTATTTT.